This T cell receptor beta chain was retrieved from a study of T cell changes during pregnancy in multiple sclerosis. Measured with immunoSEQ multiplex PCR; TCRdb has only the in-frame clones, and not every one. The sample consists of 60,000 to 75,000 clones, roughly 94% of them appearing once. J was trimmed by 1 base and V by 6 bases; bases with no gene match: 14. Germline CDR1 MGHRA, CDR2 YSYEKL. This CDR3 comprises 18 residues. The chain links TRBV4-1 to TRBJ1-5; 8 bases fit TRBD1. This sequence originates from a female donor in good health, enrolled as a control in a pregnancy study. Sequenced here: peripheral blood, sampled in the second trimester of pregnancy. Here the CDR3 reads CASRARYLGDRSNQPQHF. The CDR3 nucleotides are TGCGCCAGCAGAGCAAGATATCTGGGGGACAGGAGCAATCAGCCCCAGCATTTT.